Below are 5 T cell receptor beta chains sequenced from a single sample in a study of cytomegalovirus exposure and HLA in healthy donors. A multiplex PCR was run with 60 Vbeta primers and 13 Jbeta primers. The assay was immunoSEQ multiplex PCR, and TCRdb's table has in-frame clones only and misses some. Of some 140,000 clones in the sample, about 61% were seen once. The source material was PBMCs. The origin of the receptors is a woman aged 40 to 50 in good health and CMV-seronegative.

V usage is TRBV15 and J usage is TRBJ2-3; TRBD2 matches at 14 bases. The length of the CDR3 is 19 residues. With 0 bases clipped from V and 8 bases from J, the junction kept 13 bases outside the gene matches. Per germline, CDR1 LNHNV and CDR2 YYDKDF (reference sequence). Written as DNA, the CDR3 is TGTGCCACCAGCAGAGAGGGACTAGCGGGGGAAGGGGCACTAGGTACGCAGTATTTT. Translating it yields CATSREGLAGEGALGTQYF. Using reference TRBV15 and TRBJ2-3 for the parts outside the CDR3, the full variable domain is DAMVIQNPRYQVTQFGKPVTLSCSQTLNHNVMYWYQQKSSQAPKLLFHYYDKDFNNEADTPDNFQSRRPNTSFCFLDIRSPGLGDTAMYLCATSREGLAGEGALGTQYFGPGTRLTVL.

The rearrangement uses TRBV28 and TRBJ2-7, with TRBD1 matching over 9 bases. Losses at the gene ends were 7 bases for V and 5 bases for J; bases not matched to a gene: 9. CDR1 and CDR2 from the germline V gene are MDHEN and SYDVKM. CDR3 length: 14 residues. In nucleotides, the CDR3 is TGTGCCAGCACCGGGACAGGGCGAGGGAACGAGCAGTACTTC. Its protein product is CASTGTGRGNEQYF.

The chain carries TRBV4-1 and TRBJ2-3; D is unclear. CDR3 size: 14 residues. CDR1 and CDR2 from the germline V gene are MGHRA and YSYEKL. Trimming shortened V by 0 bases and J by 2 bases, and 6 bases separated the two germline ends. The CDR3 spells CASSQDDSTDTQYF. CDR3 DNA sequence: TGCGCCAGCAGCCAAGACGACTCCACAGATACGCAGTATTTT.

This clone was detected once. This chain uses TRBV19 with TRBJ1-1; tentative D call: TRBD1 (5 bases). CDR1 LNHDA and CDR2 SQIVND come from the germline V gene (reference sequence). The V end lost 3 bases, the J end lost 6 bases, and 8 bases lay between the germline ends. The CDR3 sequence is 12 residues long. This chain's CDR3 is CASSMRGPEAFF. The CDR3 DNA reads TGTGCCAGTAGTATGCGGGGACCTGAAGCTTTCTTT.

The chain has TRBV27 and TRBJ1-1; possible D gene TRBD1, 6 bases. The germline V gene has CDR1 MNHEY and CDR2 SMNVEV (reference sequence). The CDR3 totals 15 residues. V shed 6 bases and J shed 0 bases, with 14 bases lying between them. In DNA, the CDR3 is TGTGCCAGCAGCCCTGAGGGGGACCTGAACACTGAAGCTTTCTTT. This sequence encodes CASSPEGDLNTEAFF.